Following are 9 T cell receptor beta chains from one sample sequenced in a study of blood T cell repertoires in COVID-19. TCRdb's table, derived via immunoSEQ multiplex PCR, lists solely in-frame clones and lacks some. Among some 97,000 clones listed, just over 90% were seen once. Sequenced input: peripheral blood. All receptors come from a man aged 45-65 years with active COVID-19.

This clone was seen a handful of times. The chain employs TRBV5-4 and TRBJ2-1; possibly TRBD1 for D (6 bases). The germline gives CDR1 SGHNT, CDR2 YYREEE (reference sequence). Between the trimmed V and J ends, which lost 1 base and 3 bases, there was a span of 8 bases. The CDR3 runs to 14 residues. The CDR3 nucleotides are TGTGCCAGCAGCTTGCAGGGGAGCTACAATGAGCAGTTCTTC. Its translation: CASSLQGSYNEQFF.

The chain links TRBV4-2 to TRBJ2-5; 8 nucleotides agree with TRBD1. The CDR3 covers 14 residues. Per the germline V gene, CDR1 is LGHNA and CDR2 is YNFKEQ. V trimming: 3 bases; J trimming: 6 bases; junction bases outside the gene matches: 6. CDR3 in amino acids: CASSQTGVSQTQYF. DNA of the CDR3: TGTGCCAGCAGCCAGACAGGGGTCTCGCAGACCCAGTACTTC.

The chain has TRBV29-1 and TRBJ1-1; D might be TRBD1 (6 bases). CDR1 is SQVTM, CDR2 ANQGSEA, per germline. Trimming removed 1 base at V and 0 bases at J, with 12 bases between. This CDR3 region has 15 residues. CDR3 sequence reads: CSVEGGGRMNTEAFF. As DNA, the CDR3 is TGCAGCGTTGAAGGAGGGGGACGGATGAACACTGAAGCTTTCTTT.

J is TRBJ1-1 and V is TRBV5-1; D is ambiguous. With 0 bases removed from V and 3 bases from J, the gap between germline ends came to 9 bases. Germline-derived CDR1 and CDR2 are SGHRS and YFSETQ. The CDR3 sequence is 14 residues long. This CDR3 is CASSLGGIDTEAFF. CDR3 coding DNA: TGCGCCAGCAGCTTGGGCGGGATCGACACTGAAGCTTTCTTT.

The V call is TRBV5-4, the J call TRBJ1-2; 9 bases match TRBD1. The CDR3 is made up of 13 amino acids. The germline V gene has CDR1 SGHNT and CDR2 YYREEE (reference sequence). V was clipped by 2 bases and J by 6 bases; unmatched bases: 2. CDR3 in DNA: TGTGCCAGCAGCTTCTGGGACAGGGATGGCTACACCTTC. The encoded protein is CASSFWDRDGYTF.

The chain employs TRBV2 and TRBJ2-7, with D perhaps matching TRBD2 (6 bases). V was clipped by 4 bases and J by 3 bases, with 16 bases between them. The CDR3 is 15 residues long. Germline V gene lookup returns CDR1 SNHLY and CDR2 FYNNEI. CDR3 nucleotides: TGTGCCAGCAGTGGTTCGGGCGGGAAGGTCTACGAGCAGTACGTC. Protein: CASSGSGGKVYEQYV.

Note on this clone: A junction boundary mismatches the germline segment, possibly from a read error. DNA of the CDR3: TGTGCCAGCAGGTTAGGTACTACAGGGAGAGAGCAGTTCTTC. Its translation: CASRLGTTGREQFF. The chain has TRBV7-8 and TRBJ2-1; D perhaps matches TRBD1 (6 bases). CDR1 and CDR2 (germline): SGHVS, FQNEAQ. This CDR3 has 14 residues.

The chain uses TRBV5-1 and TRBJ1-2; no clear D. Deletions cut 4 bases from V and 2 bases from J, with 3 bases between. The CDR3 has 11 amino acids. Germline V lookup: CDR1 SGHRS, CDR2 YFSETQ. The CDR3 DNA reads TGCGCCAGCAGCCAGAACTATGGCTACACCTTC. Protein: CASSQNYGYTF.

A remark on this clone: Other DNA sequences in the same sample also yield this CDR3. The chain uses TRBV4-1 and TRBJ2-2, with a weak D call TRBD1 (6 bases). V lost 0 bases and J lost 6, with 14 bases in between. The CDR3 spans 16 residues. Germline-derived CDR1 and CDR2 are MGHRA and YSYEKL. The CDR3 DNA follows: TGCGCCAGCAGCCAAGAAGGCGACAGGCATGCCGGGGAGCTGTTTTTT. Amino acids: CASSQEGDRHAGELFF.